Listed here are 16 T cell receptor beta chains from one sample, sequenced in a study of T cell responses to AZD1222 COVID-19 vaccine. Assay used: immunoSEQ multiplex PCR; TCRdb lists only in-frame clones, some missing. The data contain 80,000 to 90,000 clones, 85% to 90% of them singletons. The sample was peripheral blood, taken on day 0 of MenACWY control vaccination. The receptors shown here come from an adult in good health.

The V call is TRBV19, the J call TRBJ1-5; D is unresolved. Germline V gene sequence: CDR1 LNHDA, CDR2 SQIVND (reference sequence). CDR3 length: 14 residues. Trimming cost V 5 bases and J 5 bases, with 13 bases left between them. The CDR3 loop reads CASSRGWVDQPQHF. The CDR3, as DNA: TGTGCCAGTAGTCGAGGGTGGGTCGATCAGCCCCAGCATTTT.

The V call is TRBV6-5, the J call TRBJ1-1; 7 nucleotides match TRBD1. The CDR3 covers 15 residues. From germline, CDR1 is MNHEY and CDR2 SVGAGI. The trim removed 8 bases at V and 2 bases at J, leaving 11 bases unmatched. This CDR3 reads CASLTPAGGNTEAFF. CDR3 sequence (DNA): TGTGCCAGCCTTACCCCAGCAGGGGGAAACACTGAAGCTTTCTTT.

This chain uses TRBV4-3 with TRBJ2-5; D gene unclear. Between the trimmed V and J ends, which lost 0 bases and 1 base, there was a span of 9 bases. The CDR3 has 15 residues. Germline CDR1 reads LGHNA; CDR2 reads YSLEER. The CDR3 is CASSQDRSGQETQYF. The DNA for the CDR3 is TGCGCCAGCAGCCAAGATAGGTCAGGCCAAGAGACCCAGTACTTC.

As DNA, the CDR3 is TGTGCCAGCAGTTACTGGGGTAGCGGGACTTACGAGCAGTACTTC. Residues: CASSYWGSGTYEQYF. This rearrangement joins TRBV6-2 or TRBV6-3 to TRBJ2-7, with 8 bases matching TRBD2. This CDR3 is 15 amino acids long. Germline CDR1 is MNHEY and CDR2 is SVGEGT. The trim removed 1 base at V and 4 bases at J, leaving 6 bases unmatched.

The chain has TRBV18 and TRBJ2-7; TRBD1 matches 9 bases. V lost 6 bases, J lost 5 bases, and 8 bases stayed unmatched. This CDR3 comprises 14 residues. Germline values: CDR1 KGHSH, CDR2 LQKENI. CDR3 region: CASSPGTGFNEQYF. The CDR3 bases are TGTGCCAGCTCGCCGGGGACAGGGTTTAACGAGCAGTACTTC.

CDR3 sequence (DNA): TGTGCCAGCAGCCAACAGGGGCCCGGAAACACCATATATTTT. It encodes CASSQQGPGNTIYF. The V and J genes are TRBV7-9 and TRBJ1-3, with TRBD1 matching 7 bases. The V and J ends lost 5 bases and 4 bases, in that order; junction bases with no gene match: 5. The CDR3 spans 14 residues. CDR1 is SEHNR and CDR2 is FQNEAQ in the germline V gene (reference sequence).

The chain joins TRBV19 to TRBJ2-5; possibly TRBD1 for D (5 bases). The CDR3 is 13 residues long. Deletions cut 2 bases from V and 8 bases from J, with 12 bases between. Per the germline V gene, CDR1 is LNHDA and CDR2 is SQIVND (reference sequence). The CDR3: CASSIQGADTQYF. The CDR3, as DNA: TGTGCCAGTAGTATACAGGGCGCTGACACCCAGTACTTC.

V usage is TRBV7-9 and J usage is TRBJ1-3; D gene unclear. CDR1 SEHNR and CDR2 FQNEAQ come from the germline V gene (reference sequence). The CDR3 length is 15 residues. Trimming left V 1 base short and J 0 bases short, with 7 bases between. The CDR3 bases are TGTGCCAGCAGCTTAGTGGCGGTCTCTGGAAACACCATATATTTT. This codes for CASSLVAVSGNTIYF.

This clone is labeled medium-sized (0.01 to 0.1%). CDR3 in DNA: TGTGCCAGCAGCTTAGAAAGAATACTCTTGGCAGGGACGTTGGGGACTGAAGCTTTCTTT. It codes for CASSLERILLAGTLGTEAFF. The chain couples TRBV7-8 to TRBJ1-1; a weak D match, TRBD1 (5 bases). Deletions cut 1 base from V and 5 bases from J, with 29 bases between. CDR3 length: 20 amino acids. From germline, CDR1 is SGHVS and CDR2 FQNEAQ. The whole variable domain, filled in from reference TRBV7-8 and TRBJ1-1, reads GAGVSQSPRYKVAKRGQDVALRCDPISGHVSLFWYQQALGQGPEFLTYFQNEAQLDKSGLPSDRFFAERPEGSVSTLKIQRTQQEDSAVYLCASSLERILLAGTLGTEAFFGQGTRLTVV.

The V gene is TRBV19, the J gene TRBJ2-7; weak D call: TRBD1 (5 bases). Per the germline V gene, CDR1 is LNHDA and CDR2 is SQIVND (reference sequence). The germline V and J ends were trimmed by 3 bases and 5 bases, with 14 bases remaining between them. The CDR3 length is 14 residues. The CDR3 DNA is TGTGCCAGTAGTATGGGTCTGGAAGGGGACGAGCAGTACTTC. Amino acid sequence: CASSMGLEGDEQYF.

V usage is TRBV6-4 and J usage is TRBJ2-7; possible D gene TRBD1, 6 bases. Germline CDR1 and CDR2: MRHNA and SNTAGT. Trimming took 10 bases from V and 3 from J, leaving 16 bases between them. The CDR3 totals 13 residues. Here the CDR3 reads CAIPRGHLYEQYF. Here the CDR3 DNA reads TGTGCCATTCCCCGGGGACACCTCTACGAGCAGTACTTC.

V usage is TRBV5-6 and J usage is TRBJ2-7; 13 nucleotides align to TRBD2. Germline V lookup: CDR1 SGHDT, CDR2 YYEEEE. V lost 3 bases and J lost 2; bases outside the gene matches: 8. The CDR3 spans 17 residues. CDR3 nucleotides: TGTGCCAGCAGCTCACCACTAGCGGGAGGGGGGCCCTACGAGCAGTACTTC. Translated, it gives CASSSPLAGGGPYEQYF.

The chain recombines TRBV5-5 with TRBJ1-2; TRBD1 matches 7 bases. V lost 1 base to trimming and J lost 8 bases; unmatched junction nucleotides: 5. The CDR3 extends over 13 amino acids. CDR1 is SGHKS and CDR2 is YYEKEE in the germline V gene (reference sequence). The CDR3, as DNA: TGTGCCAGCAGCTTGAGGGGGCTCGGAGGCTACACCTTC. Its protein is CASSLRGLGGYTF.

V gene TRBV6-6 combines with J gene TRBJ2-5; D gene ambiguous. With 2 bases removed from V and 1 base from J, the gap between germline ends came to 2 bases. In germline, CDR1 is MNHNY, CDR2 SVGAGI (reference sequence). This CDR3 comprises 12 residues. Here the CDR3 reads CASSYSQETQYF. CDR3 nucleotide sequence: TGTGCCAGCAGTTACAGCCAAGAGACCCAGTACTTC.

The chain has TRBV5-6 and TRBJ1-4, with D uncertain. Germline V gene data show CDR1 as SGHDT and CDR2 as YYEEEE. The length of the CDR3 is 18 residues. V was shortened by 4 bases and J by 3 bases, with 22 bases between the two germline ends. CDR3 sequence: CASSSPRGRWGSNEKLFF. Written as DNA, the CDR3 is TGTGCCAGCAGCAGCCCTCGAGGGCGGTGGGGTTCTAATGAAAAACTGTTTTTT. The whole variable domain, remainder taken from reference TRBV5-6 and TRBJ1-4, is DAGVTQSPTHLIKTRGQQVTLRCSPKSGHDTVSWYQQALGQGPQFIFQYYEEEERQRGNFPDRFSGHQFPNYSSELNVNALLLGDSALYLCASSSPRGRWGSNEKLFFGSGTQLSVL.

This chain connects TRBV28 to TRBJ1-5, with D unclear. Deletions cut 5 bases from V and 0 bases from J, with 11 bases between. The CDR3 has 15 residues. Germline V gene lookup returns CDR1 MDHEN and CDR2 SYDVKM. CDR3 loop: CASSQDGYSNQPQHF. The CDR3 nucleotides read TGTGCCAGCAGTCAGGACGGGTATAGCAATCAGCCCCAGCATTTT.